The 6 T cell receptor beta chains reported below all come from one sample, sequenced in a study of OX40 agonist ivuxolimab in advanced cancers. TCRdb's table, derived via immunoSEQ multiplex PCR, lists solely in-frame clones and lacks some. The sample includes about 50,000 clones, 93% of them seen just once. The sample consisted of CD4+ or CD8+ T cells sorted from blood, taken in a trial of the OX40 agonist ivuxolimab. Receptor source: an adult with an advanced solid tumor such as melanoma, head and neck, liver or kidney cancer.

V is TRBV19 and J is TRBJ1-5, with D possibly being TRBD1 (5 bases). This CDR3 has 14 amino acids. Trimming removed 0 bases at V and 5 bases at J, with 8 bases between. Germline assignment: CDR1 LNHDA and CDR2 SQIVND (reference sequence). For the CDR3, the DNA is TGTGCCAGTAGTATAGATGGGGGTTATCAGCCCCAGCATTTT. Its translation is CASSIDGGYQPQHF.

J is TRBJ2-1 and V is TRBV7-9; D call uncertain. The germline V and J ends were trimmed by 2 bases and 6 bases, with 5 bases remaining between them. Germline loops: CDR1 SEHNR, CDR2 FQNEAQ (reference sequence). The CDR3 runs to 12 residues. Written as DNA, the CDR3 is TGTGCCAGCAGCTTAAATGGCAATGAGCAGTTCTTC. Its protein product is CASSLNGNEQFF.

The CDR3 region has the DNA TGTGCCAGCAGTGATGATCCTAGCGGGCGGGGTGGCACAGATACGCAGTATTTT. Translation: CASSDDPSGRGGTDTQYF. The chain is built from TRBV2 and TRBJ2-3; TRBD2 aligns across 8 bases. The ends lost 3 bases at V and 1 base at J; junction bases unmatched: 12. Germline V CDR1 and CDR2: SNHLY, FYNNEI. This CDR3 contains 18 residues.

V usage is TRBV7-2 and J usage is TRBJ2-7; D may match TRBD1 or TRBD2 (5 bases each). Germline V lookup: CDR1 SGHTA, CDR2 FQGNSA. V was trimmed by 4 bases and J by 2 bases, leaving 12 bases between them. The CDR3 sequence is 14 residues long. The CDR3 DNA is TGTGCCAGCAGCTCCAGTGGGGGACCCTACGAGCAGTACTTC. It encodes CASSSSGGPYEQYF.

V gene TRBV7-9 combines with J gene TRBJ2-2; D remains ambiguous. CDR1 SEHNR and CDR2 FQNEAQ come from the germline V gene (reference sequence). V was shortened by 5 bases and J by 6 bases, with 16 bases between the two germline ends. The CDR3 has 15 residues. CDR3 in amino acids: CASSPTLHRSGELFF. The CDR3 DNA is TGTGCCAGCAGCCCAACGCTCCACCGGTCCGGGGAGCTGTTTTTT.

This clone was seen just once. The CDR3 coding sequence is TGTGCCAGCAGCCCTGGACAGGCTTTGTGGCCCCAGCATTTT. It yields the protein CASSPGQALWPQHF. This chain joins TRBV6-5 and TRBJ1-5; 7 positions match TRBD1. Germline CDR1 and CDR2: MNHEY and SVGAGI. With V trimmed by 6 bases and J by 9 bases, 11 bases remained unmatched. CDR3 length equals 14 residues.